The source of this T cell receptor (beta chain) is a study of cytomegalovirus exposure and HLA in healthy donors. Clones were sequenced by immunoSEQ multiplex PCR, and TCRdb holds only the in-frame ones, with some missing. This sample has 55,000 to 75,000 clones, with roughly nine tenths found just once. Concerning this clone: Its matching antigen is unknown.

Study results and limitations: Reportedly, diagnosis of cytomegalovirus status by the classifier showed high specificity and sensitivity.

V dropped 1 base and J dropped 7; count of bases not matched to a gene: 10. This CDR3 spans 15 amino acids. The germline CDR1 and CDR2 sequences are SGHDN and FVKESK. V gene TRBV14 combines with J gene TRBJ2-7; 7 positions match TRBD2. The TCR was taken from a man between 18 and 35 years old in good health and CMV-seronegative. The sample consisted of PBMCs. The CDR3 reads CASSQVSAGPREQYF. CDR3 DNA: TGTGCCAGCAGCCAAGTCTCAGCGGGGCCCCGGGAGCAGTACTTC.